These 26 T cell receptor beta chains were sequenced from one sample in a study of molecular identifiers for immune sequencing clone quantification. TCRdb fed the PCR reads into MiXCR, producing one record per CDR3 protein. The sample records about 640,000 distinct CDR3 sequences, about 20% being singletons. Specimen: naive CD8+ T cells from blood, with Jurkat cell RNA spiked in. As to subset: FACS-sorted CD8+CD4-CCR7+CD45RA+ naive T cells. These receptors originate from a human donor in good health. Some libraries in this study had Jurkat cell RNA spiked in.

This clonotype was picked up many times. The V and J genes are TRBV19 and TRBJ1-5; D is possibly TRBD1 (5 bases). This CDR3 has 14 residues. In germline, CDR1 is LNHDA, CDR2 SQIVND (reference sequence). V lost 3 bases and J lost 2, with 8 bases in between. The CDR3 bases are TGTGCCAGTAGTATCGTACAGGGCAATCAGCCCCAGCATTTT. Protein: CASSIVQGNQPQHF.

In its sample, this clonotype was seen many times. The gene calls are TRBV7-8 and TRBJ2-1, with D unclear. Trimming pared 3 bases from V and 3 bases from J, leaving 6 bases between. CDR1 and CDR2 from the germline V gene are SGHVS and FQNEAQ. The CDR3 consists of 13 residues. The CDR3 reads CASSFFVYNEQFF. Here the CDR3 DNA reads TGTGCCAGCAGCTTTTTCGTCTACAATGAGCAGTTCTTC.

Remarks on this clonotype: This may be a read error, as it is one base from a much larger clone. The chain combines TRBV4-1 with TRBJ2-1; 7 bases match TRBD1. Unmatched junction bases numbered 6, after V lost 5 bases and J lost 8 bases. Germline V gene lookup returns CDR1 MGHRA and CDR2 YSYEKL. The CDR3 length is 13 residues. CDR3 sequence (DNA): TGCGCCAGCAGCGACAGGGAGATGGATGAGCAGTTCTTC. This codes for CASSDREMDEQFF.

V and J are TRBV11-3 and TRBJ2-1, with TRBD2 matching 11 bases. Losses at the gene ends were 4 bases for V and 6 bases for J; bases not matched to a gene: 5. CDR3 length: 15 amino acids. Per germline, CDR1 SGHNT and CDR2 YENEEA. CDR3 in DNA: TGTGCCAGCAGCTCAACTAGCGGGAGAGGCAATGAGCAGTTCTTC. Translation: CASSSTSGRGNEQFF. Supplemented by reference TRBV11-3 and TRBJ2-1, the full variable domain reads EAGVVQSPRYKIIEKKQPVAFWCNPISGHNTLYWYLQNLGQGPELLIRYENEEAVDDSQLPKDRFSAERLKGVDSTLKIQPAELGDSAVYLCASSSTSGRGNEQFFGPGTRLTVL.

The table lists this clonotype with many counts. This sequence joins TRBV12-3 or TRBV12-4 and TRBJ2-3; D ambiguous. The V end lost 1 base, the J end lost 5 bases, and 13 bases lay between the germline ends. CDR3 length: 15 amino acids. The CDR3 loop is CASSLVVQGGDTQYF. CDR3 in DNA: TGTGCCAGCAGTTTAGTCGTCCAAGGTGGAGATACGCAGTATTTT.

In this sample, this clonotype turned up a few times. The chain's CDR3 is CASAPGGAAYEQYF. The CDR3 coding sequence is TGTGCCAGCGCCCCGGGTGGGGCTGCCTACGAGCAGTACTTC. The V gene is TRBV9, the J gene TRBJ2-7; maybe TRBD1 (5 bases). The CDR3 runs 14 residues. CDR1 and CDR2 from the germline V gene are SGDLS and YYNGEE. Trimming took 7 bases from V and 2 from J, leaving 16 bases between them.

This clonotype was recorded many times. The V gene is TRBV28, the J gene TRBJ1-1, with no clear D. CDR3 size: 16 residues. V shed 1 base and J shed 5 bases, with 17 bases lying between them. CDR1 and CDR2 (germline): MDHEN, SYDVKM. CDR3 DNA: TGTGCCAGCAGTTTATTCCGAGAGGCGGCGTCGACTGAAGCTTTCTTT. Translated: CASSLFREAASTEAFF.

This clonotype has ten or more counts. The V and J genes are TRBV27 and TRBJ2-7, with TRBD2 matching 8 bases. After removal of 0 bases from V and 6 bases from J, the junction contained 4 bases not matched to a gene. The CDR3 covers 14 residues. CDR1 MNHEY and CDR2 SMNVEV come from the germline V gene (reference sequence). CDR3 region: CASSLSAAGGEQYF. CDR3 DNA: TGTGCCAGCAGTTTATCGGCGGCGGGGGGCGAGCAGTACTTC.

This clonotype was counted ten times or more. This sequence joins TRBV30 and TRBJ1-1, with D unclear. Germline lookup yields CDR1 GTSNPN and CDR2 SVGIG (reference sequence). There are 11 residues in the CDR3. V was clipped by 5 bases and J by 2 bases, with 6 bases between them. The CDR3, as DNA: TGTGCCTGGGGGCCTAACACTGAAGCTTTCTTT. Translated: CAWGPNTEAFF.

Many counts were recorded for this clonotype. The rearrangement uses TRBV19 and TRBJ2-6; no reliable D call. Germline V gives CDR1 LNHDA, CDR2 SQIVND (reference sequence). Trimming took 3 bases from V and 2 from J, leaving 5 bases between them. CDR3 length: 14 amino acids. CDR3 in amino acids: CASSILPGANVLTF. DNA of the CDR3: TGTGCCAGTAGTATTCTGCCTGGGGCCAACGTCCTGACTTTC. Variable domain in full (rest from reference TRBV19 and TRBJ2-6): DGGITQSPKYLFRKEGQNVTLSCEQNLNHDAMYWYRQDPGQGLRLIYYSQIVNDFQKGDIAEGYSVSREKKESFPLTVTSAQKNPTAFYLCASSILPGANVLTFGAGSRLTVL.

The CDR3 region is CASSDAHQVTYEQYF. CDR3 coding DNA: TGTGCCAGCAGTGACGCCCACCAGGTTACCTACGAGCAGTACTTC. This sequence joins TRBV6-1 and TRBJ2-7; no firm D call. Germline lookup yields CDR1 MNHNS and CDR2 SASEGT. The length of the CDR3 is 15 residues. Trimming took 3 bases from V and 2 from J, leaving 14 bases between them.

As regards this clonotype: The junction differs from germline at one of its ends, possibly a read error. The gene calls are TRBV6-2 or TRBV6-3 and TRBJ2-5; 7 nucleotides match TRBD1. The germline V gene has CDR1 MNHEY and CDR2 SVGEGT. This CDR3 comprises 15 residues. The CDR3 loop reads CAGSLAWDSQETQYF. The CDR3 DNA follows: TGTGCCGGCAGCTTAGCATGGGACAGCCAAGAGACCCAGTACTTC.

This clonotype has ten or more counts. V usage is TRBV12-3 or TRBV12-4 and J usage is TRBJ2-1; D gene uncertain. V lost 4 bases to trimming and J lost 7 bases, with 14 bases between them. This CDR3 has 14 residues. Here the CDR3 DNA reads TGTGCCAGCAGTTCGTTTATAGAGCATAATGAGCAGTTCTTC. It translates to CASSSFIEHNEQFF.

This clonotype was seen repeatedly, ten times or more. V gene TRBV28 combines with J gene TRBJ2-5; the D gene is possibly TRBD1 (5 bases). The germline gives CDR1 MDHEN, CDR2 SYDVKM. The CDR3 length is 14 residues. V was trimmed by 4 bases and J by 3 bases, leaving 12 bases between them. The CDR3 sequence: CASSSSPTEETQYF. In DNA form, the CDR3 reads TGTGCCAGCAGTTCCTCTCCGACAGAAGAGACCCAGTACTTC.

This clonotype was found many times. V is TRBV28 and J is TRBJ1-5; no clear D. Germline V gene data show CDR1 as MDHEN and CDR2 as SYDVKM. V was trimmed by 4 bases and J by 0 bases, leaving 7 bases between them. CDR3 length: 14 residues. The chain's CDR3 is CASSSRPSNQPQHF. CDR3 coding DNA: TGTGCCAGCAGTTCTCGGCCTAGCAATCAGCCCCAGCATTTT.

The V and J genes are TRBV3-1 and TRBJ2-7, with D perhaps being TRBD1 or TRBD2 (5 bases each). The V gene lost 5 bases and the J gene lost 3 bases, with 20 bases spanning the gap. The CDR3 extends over 16 amino acids. Germline V CDR1 and CDR2: LGHDT, YNNKEL (reference sequence). CDR3 loop: CASSSFLGVHLYEQYF. The CDR3 DNA follows: TGTGCCAGCAGCTCGTTCTTGGGGGTTCACCTCTACGAGCAGTACTTC.

This chain joins TRBV6-5 and TRBJ2-7, with D tentatively TRBD1 (5 bases). Germline CDR1 MNHEY, CDR2 SVGAGI. The CDR3 contains 13 residues. The V end was cut by 5 bases, the J end by 3 bases, with 11 bases between. CDR3: CASSDSLYYEQYF. The CDR3 DNA follows: TGTGCCAGCAGTGACAGCCTCTACTACGAGCAGTACTTC.

This clonotype was counted many times. This chain uses TRBV6-2 or TRBV6-3 with TRBJ1-1; 10 nucleotides align to TRBD1. Per germline, CDR1 MNHEY and CDR2 SVGEGT. The length of the CDR3 is 17 residues. V dropped 2 bases and J dropped 0; count of bases not matched to a gene: 6. The CDR3 nucleotides are TGTGCCAGCAGTTACGGGGGACAGGGGATAGTGAACACTGAAGCTTTCTTT. Protein sequence: CASSYGGQGIVNTEAFF.

On this clonotype: Possible read error: a much larger clone is one base away. This CDR3 fails to terminate in the conserved phenylalanine or tryptophan, so it likely reflects a read error. The rearrangement joins TRBV7-2 to TRBJ2-6, with TRBD1 matching 12 bases. Germline V gives CDR1 SGHTA, CDR2 FQGNSA. Trimming took 3 bases from V and 1 from J; bases not matched to a gene: 10. This CDR3 is 20 amino acids long. The CDR3 DNA reads as TGTGCCAGCAGCTTGCCCATATGGGACAGGGGGCATTCTGGGGCCAACGTCCTGACTCTC. As protein: CASSLPIWDRGHSGANVLTL.

Comments on this clonotype: A single base separates this from a much larger clone, so it may be a read error. The rearrangement joins TRBV29-1 to TRBJ2-1, with TRBD1 as a possible D gene (6 bases). CDR3 length equals 14 residues. Germline lookup yields CDR1 SQVTM and CDR2 ANQGSEA. In DNA form, the CDR3 reads TGCAGCGTACAGGGCCTCCGTGGTGTGAATGAGCAGCTCTTC. Translated, it gives CSVQGLRGVNEQLF.

This clonotype was recorded many times. The V and J genes are TRBV29-1 and TRBJ1-1, with D hard to call. In germline, CDR1 is SQVTM, CDR2 ANQGSEA. The length of the CDR3 is 13 residues. Trimming took off 0 bases at V and 1 base at J, with 6 bases between the two ends. CDR3 amino acids: CSVEETANTEAFF. DNA of the CDR3: TGCAGCGTTGAAGAAACAGCGAACACTGAAGCTTTCTTT.

On this clonotype itself: Just one base apart from a much larger clone, this may be a read error. V usage is TRBV27 and J usage is TRBJ2-7; D may be TRBD1 (6 bases). The CDR3 sequence is 12 residues long. V lost 6 bases to trimming and J lost 6 bases, with 12 bases between them. CDR1 and CDR2 (germline): MNHEY, SMNVEV (reference sequence). The chain's CDR3 is CASRTSRGEQYF. For the CDR3, the DNA is TGTGCCAGCAGAACCTCCAGGGGCGAGCAGTACTTC.

The sample holds a few counts of this clonotype. The V call is TRBV27, the J call TRBJ2-4; TRBD2 might be the D (6 bases). This CDR3 is 15 amino acids long. V was cut by 0 bases and J by 6 bases, with 12 bases left in between. In germline, CDR1 is MNHEY, CDR2 SMNVEV (reference sequence). In DNA form, the CDR3 reads TGTGCCAGCAGTTTATCGGCGGCCGGGGGAAACATTCAGTACTTC. This sequence encodes CASSLSAAGGNIQYF.

This clonotype was picked up many times. The chain joins TRBV7-2 to TRBJ2-7; TRBD2 aligns across 7 bases. Trimming at V came to 3 bases and at J to 3 bases, leaving 5 bases not matched to a gene. The CDR3 loop spans 14 amino acids. Germline V gives CDR1 SGHTA, CDR2 FQGNSA. CDR3 nucleotides: TGTGCCAGCAGCTTGGGGCTAGCGGACTACGAGCAGTACTTC. Protein sequence: CASSLGLADYEQYF.

In its sample, this clonotype was seen many times. The chain couples TRBV11-2 to TRBJ2-3, with a possible D match to TRBD2 (5 bases). CDR3 size: 15 residues. Trimming removed 5 bases at V and 5 bases at J, with 17 bases between. Germline CDR1 SGHAT, CDR2 FQNNGV. This CDR3 reads CASSPRPDLVDTQYF. The CDR3 nucleotides read TGTGCCAGCAGCCCACGACCGGACTTGGTAGATACGCAGTATTTT.

This clonotype has more than one count but fewer than ten. The chain combines TRBV9 with TRBJ2-7; TRBD2 matches at 12 bases. This CDR3 comprises 17 residues. Germline CDR1 reads SGDLS; CDR2 reads YYNGEE. V gave up 5 bases and J gave up 4 bases; unmatched junction bases: 13. CDR3 sequence: CASSENPSGRAMYEQYF. The CDR3 DNA reads TGTGCCAGCAGTGAAAACCCTAGCGGGAGGGCCATGTACGAGCAGTACTTC.